A selection of T cell receptor beta chains follows, all from one sample in a study of blood T cell repertoires in COVID-19. Profiled with immunoSEQ multiplex PCR; TCRdb holds only in-frame clones, not every one. The sample records some 83,000 clones, roughly four fifths being singletons. Input material: peripheral blood. Receptor source: a man aged 50 to 59 with acute or convalescent COVID-19. Both conserved end residues are part of each CDR3. A D gene is named only where the DNA matches it firmly. Clone size is given for some rows only: seen once, a few or many times, or a class if the clone is expanded.

CDR3 protein,CDR3 DNA,V gene,J gene,clone size,D gene
CASSEFGDLATFYEQYF,TGTGCCAGCAGTGAGTTTGGGGACCTAGCGACTTTCTACGAGCAGTACTTC,TRBV2,TRBJ2-7,NA,NA
CASSLTASTDTQYF,TGTGCCAGCAGCCTGACAGCTAGCACAGATACGCAGTATTTT,TRBV11-3,TRBJ2-3,NA,NA
CASRSGTVRIDEQYF,TGTGCCAGCAGAAGCGGGACGGTTAGGATTGACGAGCAGTACTTC,TRBV5-4,TRBJ2-7,NA,TRBD2
CASSATGGPQAFF,TGTGCCAGCAGTGCTACAGGGGGCCCACAAGCTTTCTTT,TRBV2,TRBJ1-1,NA,TRBD1
CASSLVAVANEQFF,TGTGCCAGCAGCTTGGTAGCGGTGGCCAATGAGCAGTTCTTC,TRBV5-4,TRBJ2-1,NA,NA
CASSQQGNTEAFF,TGTGCCAGCAGCCAACAGGGGAACACTGAAGCTTTCTTT,TRBV11-2,TRBJ1-1,many,NA
CASSVGGGLQETQYF,TGTGCCAGCAGCGTGGGCGGGGGGCTCCAAGAGACCCAGTACTTC,TRBV28,TRBJ2-5,NA,TRBD2
CAGETGGGEKLFF,TGTGCCGGGGAGACAGGGGGTGGGGAAAAACTGTTTTTT,TRBV30,TRBJ1-4,NA,TRBD1
CASSEARGEETQYF,TGCGCCAGCAGTGAAGCCAGGGGCGAGGAGACCCAGTACTTC,TRBV10-2,TRBJ2-5,NA,NA
CASSLGDRPESSYNSPLHF,TGTGCCAGCAGCTTAGGGGACAGACCCGAGAGCTCCTATAATTCACCCCTCCACTTT,TRBV7-2,TRBJ1-6,NA,TRBD1
CASSLSPGTSLDNEQFF,TGTGCCAGCAGCTTAAGCCCCGGGACTAGCTTAGACAATGAGCAGTTCTTC,TRBV7-3,TRBJ2-1,NA,TRBD2
CASSNSGPQHF,TGTGCCAGTAGTAACAGCGGGCCCCAGCATTTT,TRBV19,TRBJ1-5,few,NA
CASATMGGSSYNEQFF,TGTGCTAGTGCTACCATGGGCGGGAGCTCCTACAATGAGCAGTTCTTC,TRBV12-5,TRBJ2-1,NA,TRBD2
CASSVEGRGNEKLFF,TGTGCCAGCAGCGTAGAAGGCAGAGGAAACGAAAAACTGTTTTTT,TRBV9,TRBJ1-4,NA,NA
CASSLSPMGLRNYGYTF,TGTGCCAGCAGCTTGAGTCCAATGGGGCTCCGTAACTATGGCTACACCTTC,TRBV7-2,TRBJ1-2,NA,NA
CASSLALAGEGEQFF,TGTGCCAGCAGCTTGGCCCTAGCGGGAGAAGGTGAGCAGTTCTTC,TRBV5-4,TRBJ2-1,NA,TRBD2
CASSTPTGSNQPQHF,TGTGCCAGTAGTACCCCGACAGGGAGCAATCAGCCCCAGCATTTT,TRBV19,TRBJ1-5,NA,TRBD1
CASQPAGQLNQPQHF,TGTGCCAGTCAACCAGCCGGACAGTTAAATCAGCCCCAGCATTTT,TRBV15,TRBJ1-5,NA,NA
CASSSSGNYEQYF,TGCGCCAGCAGCTCTTCGGGGAATTACGAGCAGTACTTC,TRBV5-1,TRBJ2-7,NA,NA
CASSIFPYNEQFF,TGTGCCAGCAGTATATTTCCATACAATGAGCAGTTCTTC,TRBV27,TRBJ2-1,NA,NA
CASGRTDSGNTIYF,TGTGCCAGCGGAAGGACTGATTCTGGAAACACCATATATTTT,TRBV2,TRBJ1-3,NA,NA
CASSPGTKDGYTF,TGTGCCAGCAGCCCCGGGACAAAGGATGGCTACACCTTC,TRBV5-6,TRBJ1-2,NA,NA
CASSFTGGANQPQHF,TGTGCCAGCAGCTTCACAGGGGGCGCGAATCAGCCCCAGCATTTT,TRBV7-2,TRBJ1-5,NA,TRBD1
CASSTHTGVEGELFF,TGTGCCAGTAGTACACATACAGGGGTGGAAGGGGAGCTGTTTTTT,TRBV19,TRBJ2-2,NA,TRBD1
CAISETDRGNTEAFF,TGTGCCATCAGTGAAACGGACAGAGGCAACACTGAAGCTTTCTTT,TRBV10-3,TRBJ1-1,NA,NA
CASSEWDSSYEQYF,TGTGCCAGCAGTGAATGGGACAGCTCCTACGAGCAGTACTTC,TRBV25-1,TRBJ2-7,NA,TRBD1
CASSVGTYGTEAFF,TGTGCCAGCAGCGTAGGGACTTACGGCACTGAAGCTTTCTTT,TRBV9,TRBJ1-1,NA,NA
CASSGGGRAEAFF,TGTGCCAGCAGCGGCGGGGGACGGGCTGAAGCTTTCTTT,TRBV25-1,TRBJ1-1,NA,NA
CASSQSRQETQYF,TGCGCCAGCAGCCAATCCCGCCAGGAGACCCAGTACTTC,TRBV4-1,TRBJ2-5,NA,NA
CASSLGGQNSGNTIYF,TGCGCCAGCAGCTTGGGTGGACAGAACTCTGGAAACACCATATATTTT,TRBV5-1,TRBJ1-3,NA,NA
CASSYSSGGETQYF,TGTGCCAGCAGTTACTCGTCAGGGGGGGAGACCCAGTACTTC,TRBV6-5,TRBJ2-5,NA,NA
CASSQVEKTQYF,TGTGCCAGCAGCCAAGTGGAGAAGACCCAGTACTTC,TRBV3-1/TRBV3-2,TRBJ2-5,NA,NA
CASSITGTANTGELFF,TGTGCCAGTAGTATTACCGGGACAGCGAACACCGGGGAGCTGTTTTTT,TRBV19,TRBJ2-2,NA,TRBD1
CASHPQGDGEQYF,TGTGCCAGTCATCCACAGGGTGATGGCGAGCAGTACTTC,TRBV19,TRBJ2-7,NA,NA
CASSYSSQAGYQPQHF,TGTGCCAGCAGTTACTCGAGTCAGGCAGGATATCAGCCCCAGCATTTT,TRBV6-2/TRBV6-3,TRBJ1-5,NA,NA
CASSVTGGPYNEQFF,TGTGCCAGCAGCGTGACGGGAGGACCCTACAATGAGCAGTTCTTC,TRBV9,TRBJ2-1,NA,TRBD2
CASNGRGIAEAFF,TGTGCCAGTAATGGCAGGGGTATCGCTGAAGCTTTCTTT,TRBV19,TRBJ1-1,NA,NA
CASSIIGGNQATQYF,TGTGCCAGTAGTATAATTGGGGGGAATCAAGCGACCCAGTACTTC,TRBV19,TRBJ2-5,NA,NA
CASSNRGTEAFF,TGTGCCAGCAGTAATCGGGGGACTGAAGCTTTCTTT,TRBV3-1/TRBV3-2,TRBJ1-1,NA,NA
CASSQDRAQAVNTEAFF,TGCGCCAGCAGCCAAGATAGGGCACAGGCCGTGAACACTGAAGCTTTCTTT,TRBV4-1,TRBJ1-1,NA,NA
CASSRRAPTGELFF,TGTGCCAGCAGTCGCAGGGCCCCCACCGGGGAGCTGTTTTTT,TRBV27,TRBJ2-2,NA,NA
CASSSGQGPYEQYF,TGTGCCAGCAGTTCGGGACAGGGTCCGTACGAGCAGTACTTC,TRBV6-5,TRBJ2-7,NA,TRBD1
CASIRTGSYNEQFF,TGTGCCAGCATTAGGACAGGGTCATACAATGAGCAGTTCTTC,TRBV28,TRBJ2-1,NA,TRBD1
CASSQGRGRTIGELFF,TGCGCCAGCAGCCAAGGGAGGGGGCGCACGATCGGGGAGCTGTTTTTT,TRBV4-3,TRBJ2-2,NA,NA
CASGKGQGGQPQHF,TGTGCCAGCGGCAAGGGACAGGGAGGTCAGCCCCAGCATTTT,TRBV6-5,TRBJ1-5,NA,TRBD1
CASSIGLGAVRGYTF,TGTGCCAGTAGTATAGGCCTCGGAGCGGTGCGTGGCTACACCTTC,TRBV19,TRBJ1-2,NA,NA
CASSLVSDSSNYGYTF,TGTGCCAGCAGCTTAGTTAGCGACTCCTCTAACTATGGCTACACCTTC,TRBV7-2,TRBJ1-2,NA,NA
CASSQGLADGRGFF,TGTGCCAGCAGCCAAGGGCTAGCGGACGGGCGGGGGTTCTTC,TRBV14,TRBJ2-1,once,TRBD2
CASGTESSPLHF,TGTGCCAGCGGCACGGAGAGTTCACCCCTCCACTTT,TRBV9,TRBJ1-6,NA,NA
CASSPRQGSVGEAFF,TGTGCCAGCAGCCCGCGACAGGGGTCCGTCGGTGAAGCTTTCTTT,TRBV7-3,TRBJ1-1,NA,TRBD1
CASSLLADSPLHF,TGTGCCAGCAGCTTATTAGCGGATTCACCCCTCCACTTT,TRBV5-5,TRBJ1-6,NA,NA
CASSVTVGNEQFF,TGTGCCAGCAGCGTAACCGTCGGGAATGAGCAGTTCTTC,TRBV9,TRBJ2-1,few,NA
CATSRDRVGELFF,TGTGCCACCAGCAGAGATCGCGTAGGGGAGCTGTTTTTT,TRBV15,TRBJ2-2,NA,NA
CASSVQGNSPLHF,TGTGCCAGCAGCGTCCAGGGAAATTCACCCCTCCACTTT,TRBV9,TRBJ1-6,NA,NA
CASRPQVGTEAFF,TGTGCCAGCCGACCGCAGGTGGGCACTGAAGCTTTCTTT,TRBV6-5,TRBJ1-1,NA,NA
CAWSGTGIINEKLFF,TGTGCCTGGAGTGGGACAGGGATAATTAATGAAAAACTGTTTTTT,TRBV30,TRBJ1-4,NA,TRBD1
CASSWGGRAPTGELFF,TGCGCCAGCAGCTGGGGCGGGAGGGCCCCCACCGGGGAGCTGTTTTTT,TRBV5-1,TRBJ2-2,NA,TRBD2